These 16 T cell receptor beta chains were all obtained from the same sample, sequenced in a study of blood T cell repertoires in COVID-19. The repertoire was sequenced with immunoSEQ multiplex PCR; TCRdb's copy has only in-frame clones and lacks some. The top ten hold roughly 3.2% of the sample, which has approximately 80,000 clones, around 85% seen once. The material sequenced was peripheral blood. The receptors originated from a woman of 80 years or more with COVID-19, enrolled during active disease.

The chain employs TRBV30 and TRBJ1-1; D is possibly TRBD1 (6 bases). The CDR3 is made up of 10 amino acids. Trimming took 5 bases from V and 11 from J, leaving 12 bases between them. Germline values: CDR1 GTSNPN, CDR2 SVGIG (reference sequence). CDR3 sequence: CAWGGSGAFF. DNA of the CDR3: TGTGCCTGGGGGGGCTCAGGCGCTTTCTTT.

In nucleotides, the CDR3 is TGCGCCAGCAAAATACTAGCGGGAGCATCAGATACGCAGTATTTT. Its translation: CASKILAGASDTQYF. The rearrangement uses TRBV5-1 and TRBJ2-3; the match to TRBD2 covers 11 bases. Germline-derived CDR1 and CDR2 are SGHRS and YFSETQ. V gave up 6 bases and J gave up 4 bases; unmatched junction bases: 7. The CDR3 sequence is 15 residues long.

The chain links TRBV10-3 to TRBJ1-6, with D possibly matching TRBD1 (6 bases). From germline, CDR1 is ENHRY and CDR2 SYGVKD. The CDR3 totals 17 residues. Trimming stripped 1 base from V and 2 bases from J, with 12 bases between. The DNA for the CDR3 is TGTGCCATCAGTGAGTGGGCAGGGGAAGCCTATAATTCACCCCTCCACTTT. As protein: CAISEWAGEAYNSPLHF.

The CDR3 DNA reads as TGTGCCAGCAGCCCCGGGACAGGGACCTACGAGCAGTACTTC. It specifies CASSPGTGTYEQYF. The rearrangement uses TRBV5-4 and TRBJ2-7; 9 positions match TRBD1. The V gene's germline CDR1 is SGHNT and CDR2 YYREEE (reference sequence). The ends lost 4 bases at V and 2 bases at J; junction bases unmatched: 4. The CDR3 is made up of 14 amino acids. Looking up the rest from reference TRBV5-4 and TRBJ2-7 gives the full variable domain: ETGVTQSPTHLIKTRGQQVTLRCSSQSGHNTVSWYQQALGQGPQFIFQYYREEENGRGNFPPRFSGLQFPNYSSELNVNALELDDSALYLCASSPGTGTYEQYFGPGTRLTVT.

V usage is TRBV4-3 and J usage is TRBJ1-5; 7 nucleotides agree with TRBD1. The V segment lost 4 bases and the J segment 2 bases; nucleotides outside the gene matches: 2. Germline CDR1 and CDR2: LGHNA and YSLEER. The CDR3 contains 14 residues. Here the CDR3 reads CASSPGQGNQPQHF. The CDR3 DNA is TGCGCCAGCAGCCCAGGACAGGGCAATCAGCCCCAGCATTTT.

This clone occurred a few times. The chain recombines TRBV5-1 with TRBJ2-7; tentatively, D is TRBD1 (6 bases). The CDR3 runs 13 residues. Germline V gene lookup returns CDR1 SGHRS and CDR2 YFSETQ. V was pared by 1 base and J by 2 bases, with 7 bases between. CDR3 nucleotide sequence: TGCGCCAGCAGCTTGACAGGGCCCTACGAGCAGTACTTC. Its translation is CASSLTGPYEQYF.

This chain links TRBV11-2 with TRBJ2-1; D ambiguous. The V end lost 6 bases, the J end lost 0 bases, and 21 bases lay between the germline ends. CDR1 SGHAT and CDR2 FQNNGV come from the germline V gene. There are 18 residues in the CDR3. The chain's CDR3 is CASSHVVSRLSSYNEQFF. The CDR3 nucleotides read TGTGCCAGCAGTCACGTCGTCTCCAGACTGAGCTCCTACAATGAGCAGTTCTTC.

This clone was seen a few times. This chain uses TRBV24-1 with TRBJ2-7; possible D gene TRBD1, 5 bases. Germline assignment: CDR1 KGHDR and CDR2 SFDVKD. This CDR3 has 14 amino acids. The V and J ends lost 2 bases and 2 bases respectively, with 9 bases between them. The CDR3 spells CATSDYRITYEQYF. In DNA form, the CDR3 reads TGTGCCACCAGTGATTACAGGATTACCTACGAGCAGTACTTC.

The chain uses TRBV5-4 and TRBJ2-5, with D possibly being TRBD1 (6 bases). The CDR3 covers 14 residues. Germline CDR1 and CDR2: SGHNT and YYREEE (reference sequence). Trimming pared 4 bases from V and 1 base from J, leaving 11 bases between. CDR3 residues: CASSVARGQETQYF. In DNA, the CDR3 is TGTGCCAGCAGCGTCGCCAGGGGCCAAGAGACCCAGTACTTC. Using reference TRBV5-4 and TRBJ2-5 for the parts outside the CDR3, the full variable domain is ETGVTQSPTHLIKTRGQQVTLRCSSQSGHNTVSWYQQALGQGPQFIFQYYREEENGRGNFPPRFSGLQFPNYSSELNVNALELDDSALYLCASSVARGQETQYFGPGTRLLVL.

This chain uses TRBV4-3 with TRBJ1-2; 8 positions agree with TRBD1. The CDR3 sequence is 15 residues long. CDR1 and CDR2 from the germline V gene are LGHNA and YSLEER. V was pared by 2 bases and J by 2 bases, with 4 bases of the junction left unmatched. The DNA for the CDR3 is TGCGCCAGCAGCCAACAAAGGACAGGGAACTATGGCTACACCTTC. Protein sequence: CASSQQRTGNYGYTF.

The CDR3 DNA reads as TGCGCCAGCAGCGGGGGGGACGGTCGGAGCTATGGCTACACCTTC. Its translation is CASSGGDGRSYGYTF. The V call is TRBV5-1, the J call TRBJ1-2; D may be TRBD1 (5 bases). Trimming took off 4 bases at V and 4 bases at J, with 17 bases between the two ends. Germline assignment: CDR1 SGHRS and CDR2 YFSETQ. The CDR3 totals 15 residues.

This rearrangement joins TRBV5-1 to TRBJ2-6; a possible D gene is TRBD1 (6 bases). The ends were cut back, 0 bases at V and 0 bases at J, with 13 bases in the middle. The V gene's germline CDR1 is SGHRS and CDR2 YFSETQ. The CDR3 length is 18 residues. This chain's CDR3 is CASSLDGRGHSGANVLTF. In DNA, the CDR3 is TGCGCCAGCAGCTTGGACGGCAGGGGCCACTCTGGGGCCAACGTCCTGACTTTC.

In its sample, this clone was seen once. The rearrangement uses TRBV19 and TRBJ2-7; 11 nucleotides match TRBD2. This CDR3 spans 14 amino acids. With V trimmed by 4 bases and J by 3 bases, 2 bases remained unmatched. CDR1 is LNHDA and CDR2 is SQIVND in the germline V gene (reference sequence). The CDR3 loop reads CASSKTSGSYEQYF. In DNA, the CDR3 is TGTGCCAGTAGTAAAACTAGCGGGAGCTACGAGCAGTACTTC.

The chain is built from TRBV9 and TRBJ1-2; the D gene is possibly TRBD1 (5 bases). Germline assignment: CDR1 SGDLS and CDR2 YYNGEE. CDR3 size: 14 residues. V was shortened by 0 bases and J by 4 bases, with 10 bases between the two germline ends. CDR3 protein: CASSVDLGPYGYTF. The DNA of the CDR3 is TGTGCCAGCAGCGTAGATCTGGGGCCCTATGGCTACACCTTC.

The V and J genes are TRBV25-1 and TRBJ1-2; D perhaps matches TRBD1 (5 bases). In germline, CDR1 is MGHDK, CDR2 SYGVNS. This CDR3 is 13 amino acids long. The V end was cut by 3 bases, the J end by 4 bases, with 9 bases between. The CDR3: CASSDRAPYGYTF. The DNA for the CDR3 is TGTGCCAGCAGTGACAGGGCCCCCTATGGCTACACCTTC.

This clone has just one count. The DNA of the CDR3 is TGTGCCAGTAGTATAGCTCTGGGACTTACCCGGGAGACCCAGTACTTC. It translates to CASSIALGLTRETQYF. This chain uses TRBV19 with TRBJ2-5, with a possible D match to TRBD2 (6 bases). Germline CDR1 is LNHDA and CDR2 is SQIVND (reference sequence). The CDR3 sequence is 16 residues long. V gave up 1 base and J gave up 5 bases, with 17 bases separating them.